This TCR beta chain was profiled in a study of T cells expressing NK-cell markers. Study information: Seven of the eight sequenced donors were classified as HCMV-seropositive, and one was classified as seronegative.

After re-calling the 5' RACE reads, TCRdb lists one entry per CDR3 protein, DNA absent. Recorded for this sample: 440,000 or so distinct CDR3 sequences. From germline, CDR1 is LGHDT and CDR2 YNNKEL (reference sequence). The CDR3 consists of 15 residues. The chain carries TRBV3-1 and TRBJ2-5; without DNA, the TCRdb call of TRBD2 cannot be checked. Sample: blood T cells: a sorted CD56 or NKG2C T cell subset, CD4+ or CD8+ T cells, or bulk PBMC T cells (not recorded which). The TCR originated in a woman between 18 and 70 years old in good health. The CDR3 loop is CASRTTPGLAETQYF.